These 24 T cell receptor beta chains share one sample of origin, sequenced in a study of blood T cell repertoires in COVID-19. The data were produced by immunoSEQ multiplex PCR, yet TCRdb's version contains in-frame clones alone and is incomplete. Among tens of thousands of clones listed, around 89% were seen once. The sequencing sample was made of peripheral blood. All receptors derive from a woman in her sixties or seventies with acute or convalescent COVID-19.

The count of this clone is one. V gene TRBV18 combines with J gene TRBJ2-2, with TRBD2 matching 11 bases. The CDR3 contains 18 residues. Germline V gene data show CDR1 as KGHSH and CDR2 as LQKENI. V was pared by 3 bases and J by 1 base, with 7 bases of the junction left unmatched. The CDR3 reads CASSPTTGTSGNTGELFF. CDR3 DNA: TGTGCCAGCTCACCGACAACTGGGACTAGCGGGAACACCGGGGAGCTGTTTTTT.

The V call is TRBV6-1, the J call TRBJ2-7; 8 nucleotides line up with TRBD1. This CDR3 is 15 amino acids long. Germline-derived CDR1 and CDR2 are MNHNS and SASEGT. V was clipped by 1 base and J by 1 base; unmatched bases: 3. DNA for the CDR3: TGTGCCAGCAGTGAAGGGGACAGGTTATCCTACGAGCAGTACTTC. This gives the protein CASSEGDRLSYEQYF.

CDR3 in amino acids: CASSINDNLGNTIYF. The DNA of the CDR3 is TGTGCCAGTAGTATAAATGACAATCTTGGAAACACCATATATTTT. The genes are TRBV19 and TRBJ1-3; D is uncertain. CDR1 and CDR2 from the germline V gene are LNHDA and SQIVND (reference sequence). The CDR3 is 15 residues long. The ends were cut back, 2 bases at V and 3 bases at J, with 11 bases in the middle.

The V and J genes are TRBV4-3 and TRBJ1-2, with D perhaps TRBD1 (6 bases). The CDR3 is made up of 17 amino acids. Trimming took off 0 bases at V and 0 bases at J, with 14 bases between the two ends. Germline lookup yields CDR1 LGHNA and CDR2 YSLEER. CDR3 bases: TGCGCCAGCAGCCAAGATCTCGTGGGGACAACTAACTATGGCTACACCTTC. Translation: CASSQDLVGTTNYGYTF.

The chain recombines TRBV28 with TRBJ1-4; TRBD1 is a possible D gene (6 bases). Germline-derived CDR1 and CDR2 are MDHEN and SYDVKM. Deletions cut 3 bases from V and 3 bases from J, with 11 bases between. The CDR3 contains 15 residues. The CDR3, as DNA: TGTGCCAGCAGTTTCCGGACAGTAGCTAATGAAAAACTGTTTTTT. Protein sequence: CASSFRTVANEKLFF.

The sample holds a few counts of this clone. The rearrangement joins TRBV30 to TRBJ1-3; weak D call: TRBD1 (5 bases). Trimming left V 0 bases short and J 0 bases short, with 21 bases between. Germline CDR1 is GTSNPN and CDR2 is SVGIG (reference sequence). The CDR3 totals 19 residues. CDR3 in DNA: TGTGCCTGGAGTGTACGAGAAATCGGAACAGGTCTCTCTGGAAACACCATATATTTT. Translated, it gives CAWSVREIGTGLSGNTIYF.

V usage is TRBV28 and J usage is TRBJ2-1, with 11 bases identical to TRBD2. The V gene end was trimmed by 3 bases and the J gene end by 4 bases; junction bases not matched to a gene: 8. CDR3 length: 17 residues. Per the germline V gene, CDR1 is MDHEN and CDR2 is SYDVKM. The CDR3: CASSFPGGLAVYNEQFF. As DNA, the CDR3 is TGTGCCAGCAGTTTCCCGGGGGGACTAGCGGTTTACAATGAGCAGTTCTTC.

The J gene is TRBJ1-2, the V gene TRBV4-1, with 10 nucleotides matching TRBD1. Unmatched junction bases numbered 7, after V lost 1 base and J lost 2 bases. The CDR3 spans 17 residues. Germline V gene lookup returns CDR1 MGHRA and CDR2 YSYEKL. For the CDR3, the DNA is TGCGCCAGCAGCCAAGTTCTCAGGACAGGGGGAAACTATGGCTACACCTTC. Protein product: CASSQVLRTGGNYGYTF.

The chain is built from TRBV14 and TRBJ2-7, with TRBD2 matching 8 bases. The CDR3 spans 15 residues. With V trimmed by 1 base and J by 6 bases, 8 bases remained unmatched. Germline CDR1 and CDR2: SGHDN and FVKESK. In DNA, the CDR3 is TGTGCCAGCAGCCAAGGGTACGGGAGGGCCGCCGAGCAGTACTTC. Amino acids: CASSQGYGRAAEQYF.

The chain uses TRBV4-2 and TRBJ1-5, with no clear D. With 0 bases removed from V and 5 bases from J, the gap between germline ends came to 11 bases. Germline CDR1 and CDR2: LGHNA and YNFKEQ. The CDR3 runs 15 residues. Written as DNA, the CDR3 is TGTGCCAGCAGCCAAGAAGTTGCGGGCCATCAGCCCCAGCATTTT. Protein product: CASSQEVAGHQPQHF.

This clone has only a few counts. V and J are TRBV7-9 and TRBJ2-6, with a tentative D call TRBD1 (5 bases). In germline, CDR1 is SEHNR, CDR2 FQNEAQ (reference sequence). The germline V and J ends were trimmed by 1 base and 2 bases, with 9 bases remaining between them. The CDR3 loop spans 16 amino acids. The CDR3 DNA sequence: TGTGCCAGCAGCTTAGTAGGGGCGGCTGGGGCCAACGTCCTGACTTTC. Encoded protein: CASSLVGAAGANVLTF.

V and J are TRBV28 and TRBJ1-4; maybe TRBD1 (5 bases). Trimming stripped 8 bases from V and 1 base from J, with 17 bases between. The CDR3 sequence is 16 residues long. Germline CDR1 reads MDHEN; CDR2 reads SYDVKM. The CDR3: CASGSPSRETNEKLFF. For the CDR3, the DNA is TGTGCCAGCGGATCCCCTTCCAGGGAAACTAATGAAAAACTGTTTTTT. Combining the CDR3 with reference TRBV28 and TRBJ1-4 gives the whole variable domain DVKVTQSSRYLVKRTGEKVFLECVQDMDHENMFWYRQDPGLGLRLIYFSYDVKMKEKGDIPEGYSVSREKKERFSLILESASTNQTSMYLCASGSPSRETNEKLFFGSGTQLSVL.

The gene calls are TRBV27 and TRBJ2-1; TRBD2 aligns across 8 bases. J gave up 3 bases and V 6 bases, and 10 bases lay outside the gene matches. Looked up from germline, CDR1 is MNHEY and CDR2 is SMNVEV (reference sequence). The CDR3 covers 16 residues. In DNA form, the CDR3 reads TGTGCCAGCAGCCGACCGGGACTAGAGTACTACAATGAGCAGTTCTTC. This codes for CASSRPGLEYYNEQFF.

The chain couples TRBV4-3 to TRBJ2-7, with 7 bases aligning to TRBD1. The junction had 4 bases not matched to a gene; V was cut back by 2 bases and J by 0 bases. There are 15 residues in the CDR3. Germline CDR1 reads LGHNA; CDR2 reads YSLEER. This CDR3 reads CASSQHKGASYEQYF. The CDR3 nucleotides read TGCGCCAGCAGCCAACACAAGGGGGCCTCCTACGAGCAGTACTTC.

The chain couples TRBV30 to TRBJ1-1; 9 positions match TRBD1. Germline V gene lookup returns CDR1 GTSNPN and CDR2 SVGIG (reference sequence). This CDR3 comprises 16 residues. The ends lost 0 bases at V and 2 bases at J; junction bases unmatched: 7. CDR3 residues: CAWSVSTGGLNTEAFF. Here the CDR3 DNA reads TGTGCCTGGAGTGTTTCTACAGGGGGCTTAAACACTGAAGCTTTCTTT.

This clone showed up just once. The chain combines TRBV7-9 with TRBJ1-6; D might be TRBD1 (6 bases). In germline, CDR1 is SEHNR, CDR2 FQNEAQ (reference sequence). V shed 7 bases and J shed 8 bases, with 15 bases lying between them. The CDR3 is 14 amino acids. The CDR3 region is CASTPMGQDSPLHF. The CDR3 bases are TGTGCCAGCACCCCGATGGGACAAGATTCACCCCTCCACTTT.

This clone has a single count. The chain joins TRBV28 to TRBJ1-1; TRBD1 might be the D (6 bases). CDR1 is MDHEN and CDR2 is SYDVKM in the germline V gene. V was pared by 5 bases and J by 0 bases, with 13 bases between. The CDR3 length is 15 residues. CDR3 nucleotides: TGTGCCAGCAGTCCTCCAGGGGCGATGAACACTGAAGCTTTCTTT. This codes for CASSPPGAMNTEAFF.

The chain joins TRBV28 to TRBJ1-5; D is perhaps TRBD1 (6 bases). Germline V gene data show CDR1 as MDHEN and CDR2 as SYDVKM. The CDR3 consists of 17 residues. V was pared by 7 bases and J by 4 bases, with 23 bases between. CDR3 region: CASTSWTVDELNQPQHF. CDR3 sequence (DNA): TGTGCCAGCACCTCCTGGACAGTGGACGAACTAAATCAGCCCCAGCATTTT. Full variable domain (outside the CDR3, taken from reference TRBV28 and TRBJ1-5): DVKVTQSSRYLVKRTGEKVFLECVQDMDHENMFWYRQDPGLGLRLIYFSYDVKMKEKGDIPEGYSVSREKKERFSLILESASTNQTSMYLCASTSWTVDELNQPQHFGDGTRLSIL.

The V call is TRBV5-1, the J call TRBJ1-4; unclear D gene. V was shortened by 0 bases and J by 4 bases, with 4 bases between the two germline ends. Germline V gene data show CDR1 as SGHRS and CDR2 as YFSETQ. CDR3 length equals 13 residues. The CDR3 DNA follows: TGCGCCAGCAGCTTGGCCGTTAATGAAAAACTGTTTTTT. As protein: CASSLAVNEKLFF.

V gene TRBV3-1 (or the pseudogene TRBV3-2) combines with J gene TRBJ2-4; possibly TRBD1 for D (5 bases). With 1 base removed from V and 2 bases from J, the gap between germline ends came to 9 bases. Germline CDR1 is LGHDT and CDR2 is YNNKEL (reference sequence). This CDR3 contains 15 residues. The CDR3 here is CASSQGQGTKNIQYF. In DNA form, the CDR3 reads TGTGCCAGCAGCCAAGGGCAGGGAACCAAAAACATTCAGTACTTC.

The chain employs TRBV6-5 and TRBJ1-1; 8 nucleotides match TRBD1. The CDR3 is made up of 13 amino acids. With V trimmed by 7 bases and J by 5 bases, 6 bases remained unmatched. In germline, CDR1 is MNHEY, CDR2 SVGAGI. The CDR3 DNA reads as TGTGCCAGCAACTTCAGGACAGGGACTGAAGCTTTCTTT. This sequence encodes CASNFRTGTEAFF.

The genes are TRBV11-2 and TRBJ2-7, with 10 bases that match TRBD1. The CDR3 sequence is 15 residues long. V was pared by 6 bases and J by 2 bases, with 7 bases of the junction left unmatched. The V gene's germline CDR1 is SGHAT and CDR2 FQNNGV. The DNA of the CDR3 is TGTGCCAGCAGACCGCGGACAGGGGGGACCTACGAGCAGTACTTC. As protein: CASRPRTGGTYEQYF.

CDR3 bases: TGCGCCAGCAGCCCCCGGACAGGGGCCCTGGATGGTGAAGCTTTCTTT. This codes for CASSPRTGALDGEAFF. The chain joins TRBV5-1 to TRBJ1-1; 9 positions match TRBD1. V was pared by 4 bases and J by 7 bases, with 14 bases of the junction left unmatched. The CDR3 consists of 16 residues. CDR1 is SGHRS, CDR2 YFSETQ, per germline.

V usage is TRBV6-5 and J usage is TRBJ1-1; 12 bases are shared with TRBD1. The germline V gene encodes CDR1 MNHEY and CDR2 SVGAGI. V lost 5 bases, J lost 2 bases, and 3 bases stayed unmatched. The CDR3 totals 15 residues. The CDR3 DNA reads TGTGCCAGCAGTCCGGGACAGGGGGCAAACACTGAAGCTTTCTTT. As protein: CASSPGQGANTEAFF.